This TCR beta chain was captured by sequencing in a study of T cells generated in artificial thymic organoids (dated by TCRdb to about 2017). The study in broad terms: In some experiments, thymic T cells were further FACS-purified to deplete CD4 immature single positive or double positive precursors. The displayed repertoire sequencing data were described as being representative of three independent experiments. The study compared TCR alpha and beta CDR3 repertoires of CD8 single positive T cells derived from in vitro artificial thymic organoids with the repertoires of thymic and peripheral blood naive CD8 T cells. Overall study outcomes, separate from this receptor: CD8 single positive T cells derived from organoids showed physiological TCR clonotype diversity comparable to the diversity seen in thymic and blood naive CD8 T cells.

Primary CD8+ T cells were enriched by magnetic beads using the Miltenyi CD8+ T cell Isolation Kit. Before RNA extraction, CD3+TCRalphabeta+CD8 single positive T cells from organoids and thymus were sorted by FACS. For each sample, total RNA was purified from roughly 40,000 to 200,000 sorted cells using the RNeasy Micro kit, and RNA quality was assessed on an Agilent RNA 6000 Nano chip. To release thymocytes, thymic fragments were dissected, broken up by pipetting and passed through a 70 um strainer. The CDR3 starts with the cysteine, ends with the phenylalanine, and has 13 residues. Only the CDR3 portion is preserved as DNA: 39 bases, with reading frame beginning at the first base. The germline V gene (reference sequence) specifies MNHEY as CDR1 and SMNVEV as CDR2. V lost 6 bases and J lost 4 bases; the stretch between them is 13 bases long. This clonotype came up a few times. Which antigen it targets is not known. No base quality values were provided; no much bigger clone lies one nucleotide off.

Separate semi-nested PCR amplifications were run for the TCRalpha and TCRbeta libraries, using Advantage 2 and reverse primers located in the TRAC or TRBC constant regions. First-strand cDNA synthesis used between roughly 3.5 and 550 ng of total RNA. TCR cDNA libraries were generated by 5'-RACE using the SMARTer PCR cDNA Synthesis kit, with a poly-dT primer for first-strand synthesis. Each semi-nested reverse primer in the constant region carried a 5-nucleotide sample-specific barcode, and the resulting products were cleaned up with the Zymo DNA Clean and Concentrator-5 kit. Up to ten barcoded samples were pooled, ligated to Illumina adaptors and sequenced on an Illumina MiSeq as 2 x 150 bp paired-end reads. As for how the authors treated the data: After demultiplexing, reads were aligned using BLAT against a custom library built from IMGT containing every combination of human TRAV, TRAJ, TRBV, TRBD and TRBJ. The best BLAT hits were picked using pslCDnaFilter (-maxAligns=1, -ignoreIntrons), and custom Perl scripts were used to calculate clonotype frequencies. TCRdb reprocessing: public reads trimmed at Q25 with fastp, clones called with MiXCR, in-frame beta chains kept. CDR3 protein sequences are deduplicated, and each keeps its most common genes and DNA. The V and J calls here are based on TCRdb, not the publication. This sample holds about 9,000 distinct CDR3 sequences; roughly 18% were observed only once. The top ten constitute 1.4% to 1.5% of the sample.

The sequence derives from a human donor who gave cord blood stem cells for thymic organoid culture, a cardiac surgery patient who gave postnatal thymus, or a blood donor (not recorded which). Sequenced input: naive CD8+ T cells from the thymus. This specimen's cell subset or site label, interpreted: CD3+TCRalphabeta+CD8SP T cells; for blood, CD45RO-CCR7+ naive CD8+ T cells. The sequence is built from TRBV27 and TRBJ2-7, with no D gene named confidently. This receptor carries the CDR3 CASSQTGRYEQYF. The sequence in DNA is TGTGCCAGCAGCCAGACGGGCCGATACGAGCAGTACTTC.